This T cell receptor (beta chain) was documented in a study of shared clonotypes between healthy human individuals. Germline CDR1 SNHLY, CDR2 FYNNEI. The CDR3 consists of 14 residues. V lost 4 bases and J 1 base, leaving 9 bases between the germline ends. In the original workflow: ImmunoSEQ gave junction-only sequences without quality scores, so filtering differed. TCRdb's copy holds only in-frame clones and misses some; the assay was immunoSEQ multiplex PCR. For V, J and clone size, that table is used; D and trimming come from the DNA. Of around 600,000 clones listed, roughly 98% are singletons. Terminally differentiated effector memory CD45RA+ cells were excluded from the naive CD8 cells, which were CD45RO-negative and positively selected for CCR7.

The TCR originated in a young man in good health. Specimen: naive CD8+ T cells sorted from blood. This chain links TRBV2 with TRBJ2-3; D call uncertain. The chain's CDR3 is CASSVVDGTDTQYF. The CDR3 DNA reads as TGTGCCAGCAGTGTCGTGGACGGCACAGATACGCAGTATTTT.